This T cell receptor beta chain was sequenced during a study of cytomegalovirus exposure and HLA in healthy donors. Findings of the study overall: While the bulk of TCR sequences proved rare, some public TCRs turned up in many donors.

60 Vbeta and 13 Jbeta primers were used in PCR. Generated by immunoSEQ multiplex PCR, the TCRdb table keeps only in-frame clones and is missing some. This repertoire shows under 200,000 clones, around 75% found once; its top ten account for almost 3%. This CDR3 has 15 residues. Germline V gives CDR1 SEHNR, CDR2 FQNEAQ (reference sequence). A word on this clone: The antigen is undetermined. Mismatch with germline at one junction end may stem from a read error.

The sequence was collected from a woman aged 45-65 years in good health and CMV-seropositive. The chain combines TRBV7-9 with TRBJ1-6; the D is unclear. Source material: PBMCs. CDR3 nucleotide sequence: TGTTCCAGCAGCTTAGATTATCGTGTTAATTCACCCCTCCACTTT. Translation gives CSSSLDYRVNSPLHF.